The 3 T cell receptor beta chains below come from one sample, sequenced in a study of T cell responses to AZD1222 COVID-19 vaccine. TCRdb's copy holds only in-frame clones and misses some; the assay was immunoSEQ multiplex PCR. The sample consists of 110,000 or so clones, about 91% of them appearing once. The sequencing here drew on peripheral blood, taken 28 days after the second AZD1222 dose. The source is an adult who received the AZD1222 COVID-19 vaccine.

The chain carries TRBV7-8 and TRBJ1-2; 7 bases agree with TRBD1. In germline, CDR1 is SGHVS, CDR2 FQNEAQ. The CDR3 has 16 amino acids. V dropped 5 bases and J dropped 6; count of bases not matched to a gene: 15. The CDR3 bases are TGTGCCAGCAGCCCAGACAGGGACAGCGCTTCAGATGGCTACACCTTC. Its protein is CASSPDRDSASDGYTF.

The V call is TRBV24-1, the J call TRBJ1-4; D is unclear. V was pared by 12 bases and J by 7 bases, with 14 bases between. Germline V gives CDR1 KGHDR, CDR2 SFDVKD. This CDR3 is 12 amino acids long. The CDR3: CAPLAEGEKLFF. DNA of the CDR3: TGTGCCCCCCTGGCGGAAGGTGAAAAACTGTTTTTT.

The chain couples TRBV5-1 to TRBJ1-4; 10 bases are a match to TRBD1. The CDR3 spans 17 residues. Per germline, CDR1 SGHRS and CDR2 YFSETQ. The V gene end was trimmed by 1 base and the J gene end by 7 bases; junction bases not matched to a gene: 10. The CDR3 sequence is CASSLRGAGTGVEKLFF. CDR3 nucleotide sequence: TGCGCCAGCAGCTTGAGAGGGGCGGGGACAGGGGTTGAAAAACTGTTTTTT.